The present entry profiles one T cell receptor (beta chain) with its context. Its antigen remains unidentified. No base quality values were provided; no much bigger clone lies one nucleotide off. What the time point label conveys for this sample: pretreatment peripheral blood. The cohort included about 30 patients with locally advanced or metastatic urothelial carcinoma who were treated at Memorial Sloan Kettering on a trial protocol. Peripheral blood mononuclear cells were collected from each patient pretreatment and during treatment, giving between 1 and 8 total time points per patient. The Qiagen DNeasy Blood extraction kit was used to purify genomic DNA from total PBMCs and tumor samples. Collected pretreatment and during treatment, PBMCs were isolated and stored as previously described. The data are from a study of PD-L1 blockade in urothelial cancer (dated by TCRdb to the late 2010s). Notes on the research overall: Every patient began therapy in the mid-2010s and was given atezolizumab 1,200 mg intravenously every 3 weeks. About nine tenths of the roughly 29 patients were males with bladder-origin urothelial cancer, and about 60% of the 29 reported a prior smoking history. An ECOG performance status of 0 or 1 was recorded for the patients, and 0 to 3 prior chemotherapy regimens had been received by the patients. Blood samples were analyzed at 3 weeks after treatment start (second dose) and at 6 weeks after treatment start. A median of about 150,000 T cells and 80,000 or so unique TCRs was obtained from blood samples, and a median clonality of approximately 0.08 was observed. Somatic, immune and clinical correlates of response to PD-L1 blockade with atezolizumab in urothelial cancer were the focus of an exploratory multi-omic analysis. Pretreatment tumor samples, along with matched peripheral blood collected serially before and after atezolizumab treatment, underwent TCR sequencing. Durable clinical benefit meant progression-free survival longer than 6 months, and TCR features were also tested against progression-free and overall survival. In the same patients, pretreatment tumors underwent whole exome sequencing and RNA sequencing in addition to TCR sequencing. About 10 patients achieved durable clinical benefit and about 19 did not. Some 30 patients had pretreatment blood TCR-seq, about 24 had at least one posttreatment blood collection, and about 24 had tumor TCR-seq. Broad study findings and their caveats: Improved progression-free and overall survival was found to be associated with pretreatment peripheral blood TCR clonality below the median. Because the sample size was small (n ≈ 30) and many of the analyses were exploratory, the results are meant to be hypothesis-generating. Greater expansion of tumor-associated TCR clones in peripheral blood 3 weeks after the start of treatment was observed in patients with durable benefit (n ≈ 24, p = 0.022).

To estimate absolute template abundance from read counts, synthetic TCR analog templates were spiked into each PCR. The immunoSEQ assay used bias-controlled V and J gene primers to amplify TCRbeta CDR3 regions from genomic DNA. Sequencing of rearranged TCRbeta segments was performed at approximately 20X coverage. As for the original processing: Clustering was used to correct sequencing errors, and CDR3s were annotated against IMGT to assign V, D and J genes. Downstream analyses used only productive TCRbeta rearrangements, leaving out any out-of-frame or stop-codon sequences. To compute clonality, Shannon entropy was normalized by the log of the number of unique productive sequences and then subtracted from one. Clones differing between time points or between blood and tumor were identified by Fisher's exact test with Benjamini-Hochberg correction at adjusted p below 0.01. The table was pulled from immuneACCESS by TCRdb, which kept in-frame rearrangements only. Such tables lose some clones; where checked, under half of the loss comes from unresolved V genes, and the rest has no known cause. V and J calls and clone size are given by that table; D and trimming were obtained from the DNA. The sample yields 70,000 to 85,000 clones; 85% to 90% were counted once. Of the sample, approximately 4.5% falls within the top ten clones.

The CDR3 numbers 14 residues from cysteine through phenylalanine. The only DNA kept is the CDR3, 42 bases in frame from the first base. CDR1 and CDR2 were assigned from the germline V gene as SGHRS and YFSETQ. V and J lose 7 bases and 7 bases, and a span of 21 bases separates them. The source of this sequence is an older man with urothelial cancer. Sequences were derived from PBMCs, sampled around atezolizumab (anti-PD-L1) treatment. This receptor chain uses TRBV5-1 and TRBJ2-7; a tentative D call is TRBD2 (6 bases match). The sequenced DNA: TGCGCCAGCGGTTCGCAGACCCCGGCGGGGGAGCAGTACTTC. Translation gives CASGSQTPAGEQYF.